The subject of this entry is one TCR beta chain. This sample stems from a study of blood T cell repertoires in COVID-19. Study-level background: Donors of Cohort 3 who recovered were those that had two negative PCRs, clearance, or symptom resolution. Acute and convalescent COVID-19 samples came from the United States, Italy and Spain. T cells, B-cell-depleted T cells, or PBMCs supplied cDNA or gDNA.

The V end was cut by 4 bases, the J end by 5 bases, with 7 bases between. The CDR3 spans 12 residues. Germline lookup yields CDR1 SGHTS and CDR2 YDEGEE. Those enrolled, adults aged 18 to 89 years, came from some 23 US areas. Sequenced by immunoSEQ multiplex PCR; TCRdb stores in-frame clones only, minus some. Seen here are 350,000 to 400,000 clones, about 87% observed once, and the top ten hold 1.5% to 2%. The sequencing input was PBMCs or T cells enriched from blood (not recorded which). The TCR comes from a man between 35 and 55 years old in a cohort exposed to, infected with or recovered from COVID-19 (not recorded which). The chain uses TRBV5-8 and TRBJ1-5; possible D gene TRBD1, 5 bases. CDR3 in amino acids: CASSPRDQPQHF. CDR3 coding DNA: TGTGCCAGCAGCCCCAGGGATCAGCCCCAGCATTTT. The full variable domain, with the rest looked up from reference TRBV5-8 and TRBJ1-5, is EAGVTQSPTHLIKTRGQQATLRCSPISGHTSVYWYQQALGLGLQFLLWYDEGEERNRGNFPPRFSGRQFPNYSSELNVNALELEDSALYLCASSPRDQPQHFGDGTRLSIL.